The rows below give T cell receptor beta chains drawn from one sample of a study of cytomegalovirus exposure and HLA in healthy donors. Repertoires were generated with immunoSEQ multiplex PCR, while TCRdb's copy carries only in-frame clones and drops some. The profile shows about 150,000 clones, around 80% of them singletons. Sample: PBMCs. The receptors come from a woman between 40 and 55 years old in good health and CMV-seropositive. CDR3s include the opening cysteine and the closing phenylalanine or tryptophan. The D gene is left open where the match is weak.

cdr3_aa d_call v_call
CASSLELAGGWDEQFF TRBD2 TRBV7-8
CAIWRQGSSNTEAFF . TRBV27
CASSHPVDVGGVLPDTQYF . TRBV4-1
CASTLGAGEETQYF . TRBV9
CASSTAGTGGFTEAFF TRBD1 TRBV19
CAWSKGGRVYKAFF . TRBV30
CASSLALAGHNEQFF TRBD2 TRBV5-1
CASKQRGEYNEQFF TRBD2 TRBV18
CASSDSGQGAYEQYF TRBD1 TRBV6-4
CATSRDRGGNTGELFF . TRBV15
CASSLVEAGGPYNEQFF TRBD2 TRBV5-1
CASSIALPRQGHEQYF . TRBV19
CASSADRSYEQYF TRBD1 TRBV6-1
CSAGDRVETQYF TRBD1 TRBV29-1
CASRGGLPGAEKLFF . TRBV6-1
CSVGSGTRHEQFF TRBD2 TRBV29-1
CATQGGSTTGELFF TRBD2 TRBV10-3
CSVAGGEVYGYTF . TRBV29-1
CASSPTSIRGYEQYF TRBD2 TRBV5-6
CALSPGTWGETQYF . TRBV30
CAWSRGYEQYF . TRBV30
CASSSPRTSGRGRYEQYF TRBD2 TRBV28
CASSLARQLLNEQFF . TRBV5-1
CASSREAGFSYNEQFF . TRBV19
CASSCMDREEGVNQPQHF TRBD1 TRBV28
CASSPSPYRGLAGANVLTF TRBD1 TRBV18
CASSQPSIGGNEQFF . TRBV13
CAWSRGASGSRDTQYF TRBD2 TRBV30
CASSAERVETGTGELFF . TRBV6-4
CASSLSASGYSYEQYF TRBD2 TRBV7-9
CASRGTSGRLNEQYF TRBD2 TRBV6-6
CASSERDTVIKEKLFF . TRBV5-1
CATRVERIGELFF . TRBV15
CASSPELAGNEQFF . TRBV18
CASSRTSEQYF . TRBV28
CASSVGGNSVEKLFF . TRBV9
CASRTVGTKHNEQFF . TRBV11-2
CASSLGAAGSNQPQHF . TRBV5-1
CASSAPGTGTYEQYF TRBD1 TRBV27
CASRSGLASGEETQYF TRBD2 TRBV28
CASSPVTGDTYGYTF TRBD1 TRBV7-6
CASSPGLAGAGGANVLTF TRBD2 TRBV5-1
CASSVTADSYEQYF . TRBV9
CASSSDRYYGYTF . TRBV5-4
CSSSLVATQAFF . TRBV7-9
CASSGLAGVEQYF TRBD2 TRBV7-6
CASSLGGAGDEKLFF . TRBV5-1
CASSLYRADNEQFF . TRBV7-6
CSDRTGLIQETQYF TRBD1 TRBV29-1
CASSLDLPTEAFF . TRBV5-5
CASSRGTSGYNEQFF TRBD2 TRBV27
CASSLSQGQVYNYGYTF . TRBV5-4
CASSGRQGMREKLFF TRBD1 TRBV6-1
CATLTRAVASGRAPPDTQYF TRBD2 TRBV27
CASSPDGLAEYNEQFF TRBD2 TRBV18
CASSQSPNEQFF . TRBV14
CASRTSGNTDTQYF TRBD2 TRBV19
CASSKTGGTDTQYF TRBD1 TRBV7-3
CASSRVNGYVNTEAFF . TRBV2
CASSVGGGTQYF TRBD2 TRBV2